One and the same sample provided the 23 T cell receptor beta chains below, sequenced in a study of blood T cell repertoires in COVID-19. Profiled with immunoSEQ multiplex PCR; TCRdb holds only in-frame clones, not every one. Among about 240,000 clones listed, around 90% were seen once. Sequencing was performed on peripheral blood. These receptors were taken from a man aged 55-75 years who had recovered from COVID-19.

The chain employs TRBV3-1 (or the pseudogene TRBV3-2) and TRBJ1-2; D is unclear. CDR1 and CDR2 from the germline V gene are LGHDT and YNNKEL (reference sequence). The CDR3 totals 14 residues. The ends were cut back, 8 bases at V and 0 bases at J, with 13 bases in the middle. This CDR3 is CASGERGTNYGYTF. CDR3 nucleotide sequence: TGTGCCAGCGGGGAGCGGGGAACTAACTATGGCTACACCTTC.

The V call is TRBV2, the J call TRBJ1-1; D unclear. Trimming removed 8 bases from V and 1 base from J, with 11 bases in between. The length of the CDR3 is 13 residues. Germline CDR1 SNHLY, CDR2 FYNNEI. CDR3 in amino acids: CASGSEGNTEAFF. The CDR3 nucleotides read TGTGCCAGCGGCTCAGAGGGGAACACTGAAGCTTTCTTT.

Only a few counts were recorded for this clone. DNA for the CDR3: TGTGCCAGCAGCCCACGGGTAGCGGGGGTGACCGGGGAGCTGTTTTTT. It yields the protein CASSPRVAGVTGELFF. The rearrangement joins TRBV3-1 (or the pseudogene TRBV3-2) to TRBJ2-2; TRBD2 matches at 9 bases. CDR3 length: 16 amino acids. J gave up 5 bases and V 4 bases, and 8 bases lay outside the gene matches. Looked up from germline, CDR1 is LGHDT and CDR2 is YNNKEL (reference sequence).

V and J are TRBV5-1 and TRBJ2-2, with 7 positions matching TRBD1. The ends lost 6 bases at V and 6 bases at J; junction bases unmatched: 14. The germline V gene has CDR1 SGHRS and CDR2 YFSETQ. The CDR3 sequence is 16 residues long. Here the CDR3 reads CASKLPRGQGAGELFF. CDR3 DNA: TGCGCCAGCAAGCTCCCAAGAGGGCAGGGGGCCGGGGAGCTGTTTTTT.

This sequence joins TRBV2 and TRBJ2-6; D may be TRBD1 (6 bases). Germline V CDR1 and CDR2: SNHLY, FYNNEI. V shed 3 bases and J shed 0 bases, with 12 bases lying between them. This CDR3 comprises 17 residues. DNA of the CDR3: TGTGCCAGCAGTGACAGGGGCCCTTTCTCTGGGGCCAACGTCCTGACTTTC. Amino acids: CASSDRGPFSGANVLTF.

Notes on this clone: The sample contains more than one DNA sequence encoding this CDR3. The rearrangement links TRBV5-1 to TRBJ2-7; D remains ambiguous. Trimming left V 1 base short and J 3 bases short, with 8 bases between. Germline V lookup: CDR1 SGHRS, CDR2 YFSETQ. There are 13 residues in the CDR3. CDR3 nucleotide sequence: TGCGCCAGCAGCTTGAGAGGCGGCTACGAGCAGTACTTC. Protein sequence: CASSLRGGYEQYF.

CDR3 sequence reads: CASSPGDYSTDTQYF. Written as DNA, the CDR3 is TGCGCCAGCAGCCCCGGGGACTATAGCACAGATACGCAGTATTTT. The chain joins TRBV5-1 to TRBJ2-3; 7 bases agree with TRBD2. The germline V gene has CDR1 SGHRS and CDR2 YFSETQ. Losses at the gene ends were 4 bases for V and 0 bases for J; bases not matched to a gene: 5. The CDR3 runs 15 residues.

The chain carries TRBV5-1 and TRBJ2-3; possible D gene TRBD2, 7 bases. The CDR3 is made up of 15 amino acids. The V gene's germline CDR1 is SGHRS and CDR2 YFSETQ. Trimming took off 3 bases at V and 0 bases at J, with 11 bases between the two ends. The CDR3 reads CASSSGGPSTDTQYF. The DNA for the CDR3 is TGCGCCAGCAGCTCCGGGGGGCCTAGCACAGATACGCAGTATTTT.

The rearrangement joins TRBV6-6 to TRBJ2-4; 8 bases are shared with TRBD1. The length of the CDR3 is 15 residues. CDR1 MNHNY and CDR2 SVGAGI come from the germline V gene (reference sequence). Losses at the gene ends were 6 bases for V and 5 bases for J; bases not matched to a gene: 9. The CDR3 nucleotides read TGTGCCAGCAGCCCTACAGGGGGTAACGAAAACATTCAGTACTTC. This translates into CASSPTGGNENIQYF.

The rearrangement uses TRBV3-1 (or the pseudogene TRBV3-2) and TRBJ2-3; 15 bases map to TRBD2. The CDR3 consists of 20 residues. Germline CDR1 is LGHDT and CDR2 is YNNKEL (reference sequence). V was pared by 4 bases and J by 2 bases, with 13 bases of the junction left unmatched. CDR3 loop: CASSPRTSGGAGRHTDTQYF. CDR3 DNA sequence: TGTGCCAGCAGCCCGCGGACTAGCGGGGGGGCGGGGCGGCACACAGATACGCAGTATTTT.

The chain links TRBV11-2 to TRBJ2-1; 10 bases map to TRBD2. This CDR3 region has 12 residues. Germline assignment: CDR1 SGHAT and CDR2 FQNNGV. Trimming removed 2 bases from V and 15 bases from J; junction bases left unmatched: 4. In DNA form, the CDR3 reads TGTGCCAGCAGCTTATCGGCTAGCGGGGGGTTCTTC. This codes for CASSLSASGGFF. The whole variable domain, remainder taken from reference TRBV11-2 and TRBJ2-1, is EAGVAQSPRYKIIEKRQSVAFWCNPISGHATLYWYQQILGQGPKLLIQFQNNGVVDDSQLPKDRFSAERLKGVDSTLKIQPAKLEDSAVYLCASSLSASGGFFGPGTRLTVL.

The V call is TRBV5-1, the J call TRBJ2-1, with D perhaps matching TRBD2 (6 bases). Germline V gene data show CDR1 as SGHRS and CDR2 as YFSETQ. Trimming took off 3 bases at V and 15 bases at J, with 22 bases between the two ends. The length of the CDR3 is 14 residues. As DNA, the CDR3 is TGCGCCAGCAGCTCAGTGTCGCTAGCGCAGAGGGGGTTCTTC. Its protein product is CASSSVSLAQRGFF.

The chain couples TRBV5-1 to TRBJ2-3; 7 nucleotides agree with TRBD2. The J segment lost 0 bases and the V segment lost 5 bases, leaving 6 bases of the junction unmatched. The germline V gene encodes CDR1 SGHRS and CDR2 YFSETQ. This CDR3 has 15 residues. CDR3 DNA: TGCGCCAGCAGTGCCAACGGGGGGAGCACAGATACGCAGTATTTT. It translates to CASSANGGSTDTQYF.

This clone was counted a few times. V gene TRBV7-9 combines with J gene TRBJ1-1; tentatively, D is TRBD1 (6 bases). Trimming cost V 5 bases and J 2 bases, with 15 bases left between them. Germline CDR1 is SEHNR and CDR2 is FQNEAQ (reference sequence). CDR3 length equals 15 residues. The CDR3 loop reads CASSPTGTINTEAFF. DNA for the CDR3: TGTGCCAGCAGCCCAACCGGGACAATCAACACTGAAGCTTTCTTT.

This chain uses TRBV10-3 with TRBJ2-1, with a possible D match to TRBD2 (6 bases). CDR1 and CDR2 (germline): ENHRY, SYGVKD. Trimming pared 4 bases from V and 4 bases from J, leaving 8 bases between. The CDR3 has 13 amino acids. The CDR3 sequence: CAISGGVYNEQFF. The DNA of the CDR3 is TGTGCCATCAGTGGCGGGGTATACAATGAGCAGTTCTTC.

The J gene is TRBJ2-6, the V gene TRBV7-9; the match to TRBD1 covers 9 bases. Germline V gene lookup returns CDR1 SEHNR and CDR2 FQNEAQ (reference sequence). Unmatched junction bases numbered 11, after V lost 4 bases and J lost 4 bases. This CDR3 spans 18 amino acids. The CDR3 spells CASSSDRGGSSGANVLTF. In nucleotides, the CDR3 is TGTGCCAGCAGCTCGGACAGGGGAGGAAGTTCCGGGGCCAACGTCCTGACTTTC.

The chain has TRBV6-6 and TRBJ2-7; maybe TRBD2 (7 bases). The CDR3 totals 14 residues. The germline V and J ends were trimmed by 10 bases and 3 bases, with 19 bases remaining between them. The germline CDR1 and CDR2 sequences are MNHNY and SVGAGI (reference sequence). The CDR3 is CATRNTGGRYEQYF. CDR3 nucleotide sequence: TGTGCCACCAGGAATACCGGGGGGCGCTACGAGCAGTACTTC.

This clone has only one observation. The chain joins TRBV25-1 to TRBJ1-1, with D hard to call. V lost 8 bases and J lost 1, with 11 bases in between. The CDR3 totals 13 residues. Germline values: CDR1 MGHDK, CDR2 SYGVNS. The CDR3 coding sequence is TGTGCCAGCCTCTCGGAGACGAACACTGAAGCTTTCTTT. It is translated as CASLSETNTEAFF.

This rearrangement joins TRBV3-1 (or the pseudogene TRBV3-2) to TRBJ1-6; no clear D gene. The germline V gene encodes CDR1 LGHDT and CDR2 YNNKEL (reference sequence). The CDR3 has 14 amino acids. Trimming left V 4 bases short and J 11 bases short, with 15 bases between. This chain's CDR3 is CASSLNSGRAPLHF. The CDR3 coding sequence is TGTGCCAGCAGCCTTAACAGTGGGAGGGCACCCCTCCACTTT.

The chain carries TRBV6-5 and TRBJ2-1; possibly TRBD1 for D (5 bases). The CDR3 extends over 16 amino acids. Trimming removed 2 bases at V and 4 bases at J, with 15 bases between. CDR1 and CDR2 from the germline V gene are MNHEY and SVGAGI. The CDR3 sequence: CASSYTPDRVYNEQFF. The CDR3 coding sequence is TGTGCCAGCAGTTACACCCCCGACAGAGTATACAATGAGCAGTTCTTC.

J is TRBJ2-7 and V is TRBV2, with a weak D call TRBD1 (8 bases). CDR1 is SNHLY and CDR2 is FYNNEI in the germline V gene. Trimming took 7 bases from V and 1 from J, leaving 20 bases between them. This CDR3 is 16 amino acids long. The DNA of the CDR3 is TGTGCCAGCATACAGGGGGGGGATCGGATGTCCTACGAGCAGTACGTC. It translates to CASIQGGDRMSYEQYV.

This CDR3 reads CASQKTLITEAFF. In nucleotides, the CDR3 is TGTGCCAGCCAGAAAACGCTGATAACTGAAGCTTTCTTT. The chain uses TRBV6-5 and TRBJ1-1; the D is unclear. Germline V gene sequence: CDR1 MNHEY, CDR2 SVGAGI. V lost 8 bases, J lost 5 bases, and 15 bases lay in between. The CDR3 extends over 13 amino acids.

V usage is TRBV7-2 and J usage is TRBJ2-1; 9 positions match TRBD2. The CDR3 spans 14 residues. Germline V gives CDR1 SGHTA, CDR2 FQGNSA. After removal of 5 bases from V and 7 bases from J, the junction contained 6 bases not matched to a gene. DNA for the CDR3: TGTGCCAGCAGCACGGGACTAGCAGGGAATGAGCAGTTCTTC. Its protein is CASSTGLAGNEQFF.